A single sample gave rise to the 20 T cell receptor beta chains below, sequenced in a study of blood T cell repertoires in COVID-19. Here immunoSEQ multiplex PCR was the method, and the copy in TCRdb shows in-frame clones only, minus some. The sample yields roughly 200,000 clones, about 84% seen once. The specimen was PBMCs or T cells enriched from blood (not recorded which). Source of these receptors: a man in his forties or fifties with acute COVID-19.

CDR3 coding DNA: TGTGCCAGCAGCTTATTCCCTCAAAGGTGGGGAGCAAATCAGCCCCAGCATTTT. Translating it yields CASSLFPQRWGANQPQHF. The rearrangement joins TRBV5-8 to TRBJ1-5; D not resolved. Germline CDR1 reads SGHTS; CDR2 reads YDEGEE. This CDR3 comprises 18 residues. The V end lost 2 bases, the J end lost 4 bases, and 22 bases lay between the germline ends.

The chain combines TRBV12-3 or TRBV12-4 with TRBJ2-7; D is unresolved. Trimming left V 1 base short and J 4 bases short, with 8 bases between. The CDR3 is made up of 13 amino acids. CDR3 protein: CASSLVPKYEQYF. DNA for the CDR3: TGTGCCAGCAGTTTAGTCCCTAAATACGAGCAGTACTTC.

This clone has just a few counts. The rearrangement uses TRBV7-9 and TRBJ2-3, with 15 bases matching TRBD2. CDR1 and CDR2 from the germline V gene are SEHNR and FQNEAQ (reference sequence). This CDR3 contains 16 residues. Germline trimming cut 5 bases from V and 3 bases from J; bases unmatched to any gene: 3. The DNA of the CDR3 is TGTGCCAGCAGCCAAGGGACTAGCGGGGGGACAGATACGCAGTATTTT. Translating it yields CASSQGTSGGTDTQYF. Full variable domain (outside the CDR3, taken from reference TRBV7-9 and TRBJ2-3): DTGVSQNPRHKITKRGQNVTFRCDPISEHNRLYWYRQTLGQGPEFLTYFQNEAQLEKSRLLSDRFSAERPKGSFSTLEIQRTEQGDSAMYLCASSQGTSGGTDTQYFGPGTRLTVL.

The V gene is TRBV15, the J gene TRBJ2-7, with 11 bases aligning to TRBD2. This CDR3 region has 15 residues. The V segment lost 6 bases and the J segment 4 bases; nucleotides outside the gene matches: 8. Per the germline V gene, CDR1 is LNHNV and CDR2 is YYDKDF (reference sequence). The CDR3: CATSGGRLAGYEQYF. Here the CDR3 DNA reads TGTGCCACCAGTGGTGGGAGACTAGCGGGGTACGAGCAGTACTTC.

The chain recombines TRBV3-1 (or the pseudogene TRBV3-2) with TRBJ2-7; TRBD2 matches 7 bases. The V gene's germline CDR1 is LGHDT and CDR2 YNNKEL (reference sequence). The CDR3 consists of 15 residues. Losses at the gene ends were 6 bases for V and 2 bases for J; bases not matched to a gene: 10. CDR3 nucleotide sequence: TGTGCCAGCAGTCTTATCTCGGGACTAACCTACGAGCAGTACTTC. This translates into CASSLISGLTYEQYF.

J is TRBJ1-2 and V is TRBV4-3; 8 positions agree with TRBD1. CDR1 is LGHNA, CDR2 YSLEER, per germline. V lost 4 bases to trimming and J lost 7 bases; unmatched junction nucleotides: 14. The length of the CDR3 is 16 residues. The DNA of the CDR3 is TGCGCCAGCAGCCCATCGGATCAGGGGGCGCTTTTTGGCTACACCTTC. It is translated as CASSPSDQGALFGYTF.

The chain links TRBV7-8 to TRBJ2-5; 8 nucleotides agree with TRBD1. In germline, CDR1 is SGHVS, CDR2 FQNEAQ. The CDR3 consists of 16 residues. The V and J ends lost 1 base and 2 bases, in that order; junction bases with no gene match: 6. This chain's CDR3 is CASSLVQGAQQETQYF. Here the CDR3 DNA reads TGTGCCAGCAGCTTAGTTCAGGGGGCGCAGCAAGAGACCCAGTACTTC.

In its sample, this clone was seen a few times. The chain couples TRBV30 to TRBJ1-5; D ambiguous. V lost 0 bases and J 3 bases, leaving 6 bases between the germline ends. The germline gives CDR1 GTSNPN, CDR2 SVGIG (reference sequence). This CDR3 region has 13 residues. CDR3 sequence (DNA): TGTGCCTGGAGTGTACAGCCCAATCAGCCCCAGCATTTT. Residues: CAWSVQPNQPQHF.

This chain joins TRBV11-3 and TRBJ2-2; a weak D match, TRBD2 (6 bases). Germline loops: CDR1 SGHNT, CDR2 YENEEA. V lost 5 bases and J lost 2, with 12 bases in between. The CDR3 contains 15 residues. The CDR3 region is CASSTRESNTGELFF. In DNA, the CDR3 is TGTGCCAGCAGCACCCGGGAGAGCAACACCGGGGAGCTGTTTTTT.

The rearrangement links TRBV20-1 to TRBJ2-5, with 8 bases lining up with TRBD1. J gave up 0 bases and V 3 bases, and 9 bases lay outside the gene matches. The germline V gene has CDR1 DFQATT and CDR2 SNEGSKA (reference sequence). The CDR3 sequence is 16 residues long. The CDR3, as DNA: TGCAGTGCTAGTGACCAGGGGGCTAGGTACCAAGAGACCCAGTACTTC. Translated, it gives CSASDQGARYQETQYF.

The chain uses TRBV7-3 and TRBJ2-2, with no clear D. CDR3 size: 14 residues. Trimming took off 5 bases at V and 3 bases at J, with 10 bases between the two ends. Germline values: CDR1 SGHTA, CDR2 FQGTGA. The CDR3 reads CASSPAADTGELFF. CDR3 DNA sequence: TGTGCCAGCAGCCCGGCGGCAGACACCGGGGAGCTGTTTTTT.

The rearrangement links TRBV11-3 to TRBJ1-1; no definite D call. The CDR3 loop spans 12 amino acids. Germline V gene sequence: CDR1 SGHNT, CDR2 YENEEA. V lost 5 bases and J 3 bases, leaving 7 bases between the germline ends. DNA of the CDR3: TGTGCCAGCAGCCGCGGTTACACTGAAGCTTTCTTT. Protein: CASSRGYTEAFF.

V gene TRBV5-1 combines with J gene TRBJ2-1, with TRBD2 matching 9 bases. V dropped 4 bases and J dropped 4; count of bases not matched to a gene: 9. The CDR3 is 16 amino acids. Looked up from germline, CDR1 is SGHRS and CDR2 is YFSETQ. In nucleotides, the CDR3 is TGCGCCAGCAGCCCCAGCGGGAGGAGGTTTTACAATGAGCAGTTCTTC. This sequence encodes CASSPSGRRFYNEQFF.

The V and J genes are TRBV28 and TRBJ1-4, with a possible D match to TRBD1 (6 bases). Germline-derived CDR1 and CDR2 are MDHEN and SYDVKM. The CDR3 has 14 residues. The V gene lost 10 bases and the J gene lost 7 bases, with 19 bases spanning the gap. DNA of the CDR3: TGTGCCACGGCACAGGGAGGGGCTGGTGAAAAACTGTTTTTT. Encoded protein: CATAQGGAGEKLFF.

The chain couples TRBV29-1 to TRBJ1-2; D is possibly TRBD1 (5 bases). Germline V gene lookup returns CDR1 SQVTM and CDR2 ANQGSEA. The germline V and J ends were trimmed by 3 bases and 4 bases, with 12 bases remaining between them. The CDR3 has 13 amino acids. The CDR3 DNA is TGCAGCGTTGACCCCAGGGAGGTCTATGGCTACACCTTC. It is translated as CSVDPREVYGYTF.

The chain employs TRBV5-1 and TRBJ2-2; 10 bases map to TRBD1. CDR1 and CDR2 from the germline V gene are SGHRS and YFSETQ. The CDR3 extends over 17 amino acids. The ends lost 0 bases at V and 5 bases at J; junction bases unmatched: 7. In DNA, the CDR3 is TGCGCCAGCAGCTTGGGACAGGGGGCCCGAGGAACCGGGGAGCTGTTTTTT. It codes for CASSLGQGARGTGELFF.

V is TRBV19 and J is TRBJ2-2; possibly TRBD1 for D (6 bases). Germline values: CDR1 LNHDA, CDR2 SQIVND (reference sequence). V lost 5 bases, J lost 6 bases, and 13 bases lay in between. This CDR3 is 14 amino acids long. CDR3 in amino acids: CASSETGTAGELFF. CDR3 in DNA: TGTGCCAGTAGTGAAACAGGGACGGCCGGGGAGCTGTTTTTT.

In its sample, this clone was seen once. V and J are TRBV28 and TRBJ2-7, with D possibly matching TRBD2 (5 bases). The CDR3 contains 14 residues. CDR1 is MDHEN and CDR2 is SYDVKM in the germline V gene. V lost 7 bases and J lost 0, with 13 bases in between. Written as DNA, the CDR3 is TGTGCCAGCATTGTCGGGGTAGGCTCCTACGAGCAGTACTTC. This translates into CASIVGVGSYEQYF.

V gene TRBV7-8 combines with J gene TRBJ2-1, with D possibly being TRBD2 (5 bases). CDR1 SGHVS and CDR2 FQNEAQ come from the germline V gene. V dropped 3 bases and J dropped 0 bases, with 21 bases sitting between them. The CDR3 spans 19 residues. As DNA, the CDR3 is TGTGCCAGCAGCTTTACCTCGGAGGATTTGCTCAGCTCCTACAATGAGCAGTTCTTC. This encodes CASSFTSEDLLSSYNEQFF.

The V and J genes are TRBV27 and TRBJ2-1; D uncertain. Trimming took 11 bases from V and 4 from J, leaving 21 bases between them. Germline lookup yields CDR1 MNHEY and CDR2 SMNVEV (reference sequence). The CDR3 runs to 15 residues. This CDR3 is CAASQVPLIYNEQFF. The DNA of the CDR3 is TGTGCCGCTTCGCAGGTCCCCCTAATATACAATGAGCAGTTCTTC.